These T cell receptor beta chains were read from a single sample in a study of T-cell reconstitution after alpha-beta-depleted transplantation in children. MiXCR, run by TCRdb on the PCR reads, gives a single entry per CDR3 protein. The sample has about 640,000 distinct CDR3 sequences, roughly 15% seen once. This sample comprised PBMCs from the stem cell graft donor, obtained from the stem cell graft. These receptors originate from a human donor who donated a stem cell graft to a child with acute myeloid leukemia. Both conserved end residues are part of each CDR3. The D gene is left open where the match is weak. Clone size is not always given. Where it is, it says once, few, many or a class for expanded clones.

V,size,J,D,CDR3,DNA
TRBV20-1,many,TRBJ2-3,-,CSAEQSGHTDTQYF,TGCAGTGCCGAACAAAGCGGACACACAGATACGCAGTATTTT
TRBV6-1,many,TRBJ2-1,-,CASSQDLSYNEQFF,TGTGCCAGCAGTCAGGATCTCTCCTACAATGAGCAGTTCTTC
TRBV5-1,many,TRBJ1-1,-,CASSSGLDTEAFF,TGCGCCAGCAGCTCTGGGTTGGACACTGAAGCTTTCTTT
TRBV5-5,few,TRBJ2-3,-,CASSLGSGHRTDTQYF,TGTGCCAGCAGCTTGGGGTCCGGACACCGCACAGATACGCAGTATTTT
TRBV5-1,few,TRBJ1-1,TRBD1,CASSTGGQSHTEAFF,TGCGCCAGCAGCACGGGGGGACAGTCCCACACTGAAGCTTTCTTT
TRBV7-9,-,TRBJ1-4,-,CASSLGQSGHEKLFF,TGTGCCAGCAGCTTAGGACAGTCGGGTCATGAAAAACTGTTTTTT
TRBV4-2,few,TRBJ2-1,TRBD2,CASSQDLVPGLADNEQFF,TGTGCCAGCAGCCAAGATTTAGTCCCGGGACTAGCGGACAATGAGCAGTTCTTC
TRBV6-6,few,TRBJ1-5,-,CASSYLGQPQHF,TGTGCCAGCAGTTACTTGGGACAGCCCCAGCATTTT
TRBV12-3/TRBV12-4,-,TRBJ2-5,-,CASSRMGGASTQYF,TGTGCCAGCAGCCGCATGGGGGGCGCGTCGACCCAGTACTTC
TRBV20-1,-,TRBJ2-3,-,CSARRVGAAAPPGTQYF,TGCAGTGCTAGACGGGTCGGAGCAGCGGCGCCCCCCGGTACGCAGTATTTT
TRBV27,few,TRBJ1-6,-,CASSLLGRQGGSPLHF,TGTGCCAGCAGTTTATTGGGTCGTCAGGGTGGATCACCCCTCCACTTT
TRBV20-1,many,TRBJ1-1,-,CSARPGLRGRTNTEAFF,TGCAGTGCTAGACCCGGACTCAGGGGCCGAACGAACACTGAAGCTTTCTTT
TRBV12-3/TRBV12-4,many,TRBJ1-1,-,CASRRQDEAFF,TGTGCCAGCAGGAGACAGGATGAAGCTTTCTTT
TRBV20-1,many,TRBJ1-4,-,CSARYGATTNEKLFF,TGCAGTGCTAGATACGGGGCCACAACTAATGAAAAACTGTTTTTT
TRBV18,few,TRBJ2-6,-,CASSPGSLSGANVLTF,TGTGCCAGCTCACCAGGCAGCCTCTCTGGGGCCAACGTCCTGACTTTC
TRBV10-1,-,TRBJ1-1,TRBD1,CASSEGRGPGAFF,TGCGCCAGCAGTGAGGGTAGGGGGCCAGGAGCTTTCTTT
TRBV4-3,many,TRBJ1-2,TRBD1,CASSPSVGQYFGGYTF,TGCGCCAGCAGCCCCTCCGTGGGACAGTATTTTGGAGGCTACACCTTC
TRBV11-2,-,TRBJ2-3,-,CASSLRIRARGTTDTQYF,TGTGCCAGCAGCTTAAGGATAAGGGCCAGGGGGACTACAGATACGCAGTATTTT
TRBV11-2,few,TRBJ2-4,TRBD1,CASCAGGSKNIQYF,TGTGCCAGCTGCGCAGGGGGCTCCAAAAACATTCAGTACTTC